What follows are 21 T cell receptor beta chains derived from one specimen sequenced in a study of identical twins. TCRdb independently ran MiXCR on the 5' RACE reads; one entry per CDR3 protein. In the table there are around 470,000 distinct CDR3 sequences, 13% to 15% of which are singletons. The data were also submitted as part of a second study, on yellow fever vaccine responses in identical twins.

The sequenced sample consisted of CD4+ T cells sorted from blood. The receptors originated from a woman aged 18-29 years in good health.

This chain uses TRBV5-1 with TRBJ2-5; 8 bases fit TRBD1. The CDR3 extends over 15 amino acids. V lost 1 base to trimming and J lost 1 base; unmatched junction nucleotides: 3. Per the germline V gene, CDR1 is SGHRS and CDR2 is YFSETQ. The CDR3, as DNA: TGCGCCAGCAGCTTGTCGGACAGGGCCCAAGAGACCCAGTACTTC. Amino acid sequence: CASSLSDRAQETQYF. Full variable domain (outside the CDR3, taken from reference TRBV5-1 and TRBJ2-5): KAGVTQTPRYLIKTRGQQVTLSCSPISGHRSVSWYQQTPGQGLQFLFEYFSETQRNKGNFPGRFSGRQFSNSRSEMNVSTLELGDSALYLCASSLSDRAQETQYFGPGTRLLVL.

This clonotype has a handful of counts. The chain links TRBV6-1 to TRBJ2-3; 8 bases match TRBD1. This CDR3 is built from 13 residues. The germline V gene has CDR1 MNHNS and CDR2 SASEGT. Trimming took 7 bases from V and 4 from J; bases not matched to a gene: 4. The chain's CDR3 is CASTHRGADTQYF. DNA for the CDR3: TGTGCCAGCACCCACAGGGGGGCAGATACGCAGTATTTT.

The chain carries TRBV12-3 or TRBV12-4 and TRBJ2-5, with D perhaps being TRBD1 or TRBD2 (5 bases each). V was clipped by 8 bases and J by 5 bases, with 12 bases between them. This CDR3 comprises 12 residues. In DNA, the CDR3 is TGTGCCAGCGGGAGCAGGGTGGAGACCCAGTACTTC. It specifies CASGSRVETQYF.

This clonotype has only a few counts. The chain combines TRBV6-6 with TRBJ2-7; no clear D gene. The CDR3 is made up of 13 amino acids. Trimming removed 8 bases from V and 5 bases from J, with 16 bases in between. The V gene's germline CDR1 is MNHNY and CDR2 SVGAGI (reference sequence). CDR3 DNA sequence: TGTGCCAGCCGGAGCCCGCCCTTGCACGAGCAGTACTTC. Translated: CASRSPPLHEQYF.

The rearrangement links TRBV7-9 to TRBJ2-1; D call uncertain. Between the trimmed V and J ends, which lost 5 bases and 8 bases, there was a span of 10 bases. Germline V gives CDR1 SEHNR, CDR2 FQNEAQ (reference sequence). The CDR3 has 12 amino acids. The CDR3 loop is CASSLIGDEQFF. The CDR3 DNA sequence: TGTGCCAGCAGCCTAATTGGGGATGAGCAGTTCTTC.

In this sample, this clonotype turned up a few times. This rearrangement joins TRBV2 to TRBJ2-7, with 7 nucleotides matching TRBD2. Per the germline V gene, CDR1 is SNHLY and CDR2 is FYNNEI. The length of the CDR3 is 14 residues. Trimming removed 6 bases from V and 5 bases from J; junction bases left unmatched: 10. CDR3 DNA sequence: TGTGCCAGCAGCCCGACTTCAACTAGCGACGAGCAGTACTTC. Its protein product is CASSPTSTSDEQYF.

The chain uses TRBV27 and TRBJ2-2; 7 bases align to TRBD1. Germline CDR1 MNHEY, CDR2 SMNVEV (reference sequence). V shed 5 bases and J 0 bases; nucleotides not matched to a gene: 6. This CDR3 contains 16 residues. As DNA, the CDR3 is TGTGCCAGCAGTAGAAGGACAGGCGCGAACACCGGGGAGCTGTTTTTT. Translation gives CASSRRTGANTGELFF.

This clonotype appeared a few times. This rearrangement joins TRBV6-5 to TRBJ2-7; 10 positions agree with TRBD1. The CDR3 is 15 residues long. V lost 2 bases, J lost 7 bases, and 8 bases stayed unmatched. The germline V gene encodes CDR1 MNHEY and CDR2 SVGAGI. The CDR3 DNA follows: TGTGCCAGCAGTTACAGCGGGACAGGGGCGCGGGAGCAGTACTTC. It specifies CASSYSGTGAREQYF.

This clonotype was picked up a small number of times. The chain is built from TRBV7-2 and TRBJ2-5; 9 bases map to TRBD2. CDR3 length equals 14 residues. Germline CDR1 is SGHTA and CDR2 is FQGNSA. The V and J ends lost 6 bases and 2 bases, in that order; junction bases with no gene match: 4. Here the CDR3 reads CASSKSGGQETQYF. The CDR3 coding sequence is TGTGCCAGCAGTAAAAGCGGGGGGCAAGAGACCCAGTACTTC.

There are a few counts of this clonotype. The CDR3 DNA follows: TGTGCCAGCAGCCCATCCTTTTTGACAGGGGTAGGGAACACTGAAGCTTTCTTT. The encoded protein is CASSPSFLTGVGNTEAFF. V gene TRBV3-1 combines with J gene TRBJ1-1; 8 bases match TRBD1. Germline V CDR1 and CDR2: LGHDT, YNNKEL (reference sequence). The length of the CDR3 is 18 residues. The V gene end was trimmed by 4 bases and the J gene end by 1 base; junction bases not matched to a gene: 14.

V and J are TRBV28 and TRBJ2-7; D is perhaps TRBD1 or TRBD2 (6 bases each). Germline lookup yields CDR1 MDHEN and CDR2 SYDVKM. The CDR3 totals 15 residues. Trimming pared 2 bases from V and 2 bases from J, leaving 13 bases between. CDR3 DNA: TGTGCCAGCAGTTTACTCAGAAGGGGGGCCTACGAGCAGTACTTC. This encodes CASSLLRRGAYEQYF. The variable domain in full, completed from reference TRBV28 and TRBJ2-7, reads DVKVTQSSRYLVKRTGEKVFLECVQDMDHENMFWYRQDPGLGLRLIYFSYDVKMKEKGDIPEGYSVSREKKERFSLILESASTNQTSMYLCASSLLRRGAYEQYFGPGTRLTVT.

The chain couples TRBV9 to TRBJ2-5; tentative D call: TRBD2 (6 bases). The CDR3 has 14 amino acids. Trimming took off 2 bases at V and 5 bases at J, with 13 bases between the two ends. Germline-derived CDR1 and CDR2 are SGDLS and YYNGEE. As DNA, the CDR3 is TGTGCCAGCAGCGTTCCGGGACTCCCGGAGACCCAGTACTTC. This gives the protein CASSVPGLPETQYF. The variable domain in full, completed from reference TRBV9 and TRBJ2-5, reads DSGVTQTPKHLITATGQRVTLRCSPRSGDLSVYWYQQSLDQGLQFLIQYYNGEERAKGNILERFSAQQFPDLHSELNLSSLELGDSALYFCASSVPGLPETQYFGPGTRLLVL.

This clonotype was detected many times. The chain uses TRBV14 and TRBJ2-1; either TRBD1 or TRBD2 may supply D (5 bases each). Per the germline V gene, CDR1 is SGHDN and CDR2 is FVKESK. V was shortened by 0 bases and J by 8 bases, with 14 bases between the two germline ends. The CDR3 is 15 residues long. The CDR3 loop is CASSQDRGPGHEQFF. The DNA of the CDR3 is TGTGCCAGCAGCCAAGATAGGGGACCGGGGCATGAGCAGTTCTTC. Full variable domain (outside the CDR3, taken from reference TRBV14 and TRBJ2-1): EAGVTQFPSHSVIEKGQTVTLRCDPISGHDNLYWYRRVMGKEIKFLLHFVKESKQDESGMPNNRFLAERTGGTYSTLKVQPAELEDSGVYFCASSQDRGPGHEQFFGPGTRLTVL.

This clonotype appeared a few times. The V call is TRBV25-1, the J call TRBJ2-5, with D possibly TRBD1 on 5 matching bases. The V end was cut by 6 bases, the J end by 0 bases, with 14 bases between. CDR3 size: 15 residues. CDR1 is MGHDK, CDR2 SYGVNS, per germline. As DNA, the CDR3 is TGTGCCAGCAGCCGCGCCGCAGGGTACCAAGAGACCCAGTACTTC. Its translation is CASSRAAGYQETQYF.

This clonotype was detected a few times. V and J are TRBV7-8 and TRBJ2-1, with a possible D match to TRBD1 (5 bases). The germline V gene has CDR1 SGHVS and CDR2 FQNEAQ. CDR3 length: 14 amino acids. V shed 4 bases and J shed 4 bases, with 11 bases lying between them. The CDR3 DNA follows: TGTGCCAGCAGCTCGAAGGCAGGGTACAATGAGCAGTTCTTC. It encodes CASSSKAGYNEQFF.

The J gene is TRBJ2-3, the V gene TRBV7-2, with D maybe TRBD2 (6 bases). V lost 3 bases to trimming and J lost 5 bases, with 12 bases between them. From germline, CDR1 is SGHTA and CDR2 FQGNSA. This CDR3 is built from 14 residues. CDR3 loop: CASSLGREVDTQYF. CDR3 bases: TGTGCCAGCAGCTTGGGCAGGGAGGTAGATACGCAGTATTTT. Using reference TRBV7-2 and TRBJ2-3 for the parts outside the CDR3, the full variable domain is GAGVSQSPSNKVTEKGKDVELRCDPISGHTALYWYRQSLGQGLEFLIYFQGNSAPDKSGLPSDRFSAERTGGSVSTLTIQRTQQEDSAVYLCASSLGREVDTQYFGPGTRLTVL.

This clonotype was seen at least ten times. The chain employs TRBV11-2 and TRBJ1-1; D remains unclear. Germline-derived CDR1 and CDR2 are SGHAT and FQNNGV. The CDR3 is 13 residues long. The V gene lost 3 bases and the J gene lost 0 bases, with 5 bases spanning the gap. CDR3 amino acids: CASSFALNTEAFF. In DNA form, the CDR3 reads TGTGCCAGCAGCTTTGCGTTGAACACTGAAGCTTTCTTT.

J is TRBJ2-3 and V is TRBV18; D not resolved. Germline CDR1 KGHSH, CDR2 LQKENI. V lost 2 bases to trimming and J lost 0 bases, with 6 bases between them. This CDR3 region has 14 residues. The CDR3, as DNA: TGTGCCAGCTCACCAGTTCAGAGCACAGATACGCAGTATTTT. Protein product: CASSPVQSTDTQYF.

This clonotype was detected ten times or more. The V call is TRBV6-1, the J call TRBJ2-3, with a weak D call TRBD1 (6 bases). Germline CDR1 reads MNHNS; CDR2 reads SASEGT. The CDR3 extends over 13 amino acids. The germline V and J ends were trimmed by 5 bases and 2 bases, with 8 bases remaining between them. In DNA form, the CDR3 reads TGTGCCAGCAGTAGGACAGACACAGATACGCAGTATTTT. The encoded protein is CASSRTDTDTQYF.

The gene calls are TRBV20-1 and TRBJ2-1, with a possible D match to TRBD2 (6 bases). The CDR3 is made up of 15 amino acids. Germline-derived CDR1 and CDR2 are DFQATT and SNEGSKA (reference sequence). V lost 5 bases to trimming and J lost 9 bases, with 23 bases between them. The CDR3 DNA reads TGCAGTGCTGATCTGTCGGCGGGAAAGAGTGTTGAGCAGTTCTTC. Translated: CSADLSAGKSVEQFF.

This clonotype was observed a handful of times. This rearrangement joins TRBV9 to TRBJ2-1; D not resolved. Trimming removed 0 bases from V and 10 bases from J, with 14 bases in between. In germline, CDR1 is SGDLS, CDR2 YYNGEE. The CDR3 spans 14 residues. The CDR3 DNA sequence: TGTGCCAGCAGCGTAGCTAAGATCCAATCGGAGCAGTTCTTC. This codes for CASSVAKIQSEQFF.